A selection of T cell receptor beta chains follows, all from one sample in a study of shared clonotypes between healthy human individuals. This table comes from immunoSEQ multiplex PCR, and its TCRdb copy is limited to in-frame clones, with some not included. This sample has roughly 1,800,000 clones, with just under 95% found just once. Input material: naive CD8+ T cells sorted from blood. These receptors came from a man aged 18 to 30 in good health. The CDR3 runs from the conserved cysteine through the conserved F or W. The D gene is left open where the match is weak. For some rows the clone size is stated as once, few or many, or as a class when expanded; others skip it.

TRBV6-5,-,TRBJ2-2,TRBD1,CASSSPTGGNTGELFF,TGTGCCAGCAGTTCTCCCACAGGGGGCAACACCGGGGAGCTGTTTTTT
TRBV28,-,TRBJ2-2,-,CASSFRGRGELFF,TGTGCCAGCAGTTTTAGGGGAAGAGGGGAGCTGTTTTTT
TRBV7-9,-,TRBJ2-5,TRBD2,CASSPSGGVSRETQYF,TGTGCCAGCAGCCCCAGCGGGGGAGTCTCACGGGAGACCCAGTACTTC
TRBV28,-,TRBJ1-1,-,CASTWRGMNTEAFF,TGTGCCAGCACCTGGAGGGGAATGAACACTGAAGCTTTCTTT
TRBV6-5,-,TRBJ2-1,-,CASSYTISADEQFF,TGTGCCAGCAGTTACACTATAAGTGCGGATGAGCAGTTCTTC
TRBV5-8,-,TRBJ1-4,-,CASSFPLYLDATNEKLFF,TGTGCCAGCAGCTTTCCACTGTACCTCGATGCAACTAATGAAAAACTGTTTTTT
TRBV4-1,-,TRBJ2-7,-,CASSQKIGKGNTYEQYF,TGCGCCAGCAGCCAAAAGATTGGGAAGGGAAATACCTACGAGCAGTACTTC
TRBV7-9,few,TRBJ2-7,-,CASSLGHSYEQYF,TGTGCCAGCAGCTTAGGACACTCCTACGAGCAGTACTTC
TRBV28,-,TRBJ2-3,TRBD2,CASSFRTSGRGPDTQYF,TGTGCCAGCAGTTTCAGGACTAGCGGGAGAGGCCCAGATACGCAGTATTTT
TRBV15,-,TRBJ1-3,-,CATSRDAGASGNTIYF,TGTGCCACCAGCAGAGATGCAGGGGCGTCTGGAAACACCATATATTTT
TRBV6-5,-,TRBJ2-3,TRBD2,CASSGLAGGPDTQYF,TGTGCCAGCAGCGGTTTAGCGGGGGGGCCCGATACGCAGTATTTT
TRBV9,-,TRBJ1-1,-,CASSVVQGYAFF,TGTGCCAGCAGCGTAGTACAGGGCTACGCTTTCTTT
TRBV9,-,TRBJ1-1,-,CASSVGVSTEAFF,TGTGCCAGCAGCGTAGGGGTCTCCACTGAAGCTTTCTTT
TRBV2,-,TRBJ2-1,-,CASRPGLSSYNEQFF,TGTGCCAGCAGGCCCGGACTGAGCTCCTACAATGAGCAGTTCTTC
TRBV6-1,-,TRBJ2-7,TRBD1,CASSDRGPYEQYF,TGTGCCAGCAGCGACAGGGGACCTTACGAGCAGTACTTC
TRBV5-6,-,TRBJ1-2,-,CASSSGSYGYTF,TGTGCCAGCAGCTCCGGAAGCTATGGCTACACCTTC
TRBV27,-,TRBJ1-5,TRBD1,CASSGETDRKNQPQHF,TGTGCCAGCAGTGGTGAAACGGACAGGAAAAATCAGCCCCAGCATTTT
TRBV27,-,TRBJ2-7,-,CASSLYFETHYEQYF,TGTGCCAGCAGTTTATACTTTGAGACACACTACGAGCAGTACTTC
TRBV5-1,-,TRBJ2-7,-,CASSFSGTGLGEQYF,TGCGCCAGCAGCTTTTCAGGGACCGGTTTGGGCGAGCAGTACTTC
TRBV10-2,-,TRBJ2-1,TRBD1,CASSEYGTVDEQFF,TGCGCCAGCAGTGAGTACGGGACAGTGGATGAGCAGTTCTTC
TRBV27,once,TRBJ2-1,-,CASTFTGNNEQFF,TGTGCCAGCACCTTCACAGGGAACAATGAGCAGTTCTTC
TRBV4-1,-,TRBJ2-5,TRBD1,CASSQERGPQETQYF,TGCGCCAGCAGCCAAGAAAGGGGGCCTCAAGAGACCCAGTACTTC
TRBV4-1,once,TRBJ2-7,-,CASSLRPAERSYEQYF,TGCGCCAGCAGCCTCCGCCCGGCGGAACGCTCCTACGAGCAGTACTTC
TRBV27,-,TRBJ2-5,-,CASAGGRGEETTQYF,TGTGCCAGCGCCGGGGGCAGGGGGGAAGAGACGACCCAGTACTTC
TRBV6-1,-,TRBJ2-1,TRBD1,CASTATGSVNEQFF,TGTGCCAGCACTGCGACAGGGTCGGTAAATGAGCAGTTCTTC
TRBV11-2,-,TRBJ2-7,-,CASSPAGLAISYEQYF,TGTGCCAGCAGCCCAGCGGGTCTAGCGATCTCCTACGAGCAGTACTTC
TRBV6-1,-,TRBJ1-2,-,CASSGPGELNYGYTF,TGTGCCAGCAGTGGCCCGGGGGAACTTAACTATGGCTACACCTTC
TRBV6-1,-,TRBJ2-7,-,CASSEILASDEQYF,TGTGCCAGCAGTGAAATCCTGGCCAGTGACGAGCAGTACTTC
TRBV11-2,-,TRBJ2-7,TRBD1,CASSPLEGQGYYEQYF,TGTGCCAGCAGCCCCCTAGAAGGACAGGGGTACTACGAGCAGTACTTC
TRBV11-1,-,TRBJ2-7,-,CASSHGTPYEQYF,TGTGCCAGCAGCCACGGGACTCCCTACGAGCAGTACTTC
TRBV4-1,once,TRBJ1-1,-,CASSQGSREAFF,TGCGCCAGCAGCCAAGGGAGTCGTGAAGCTTTCTTT
TRBV10-3,-,TRBJ1-3,-,CAAGSLAGTGNTIYF,TGTGCCGCCGGGAGTCTGGCAGGGACTGGAAACACCATATATTTT
TRBV5-6,-,TRBJ2-5,-,CASSLEMTSGGQETQYF,TGTGCCAGCAGCTTGGAAATGACCTCAGGAGGGCAAGAGACCCAGTACTTC